The source of this TCR beta chain is a study of early stage breast cancer tumors. The wider study: Around 10-fold was the mean read coverage per sample.

The protocol was immunoSEQ multiplex PCR, while the TCRdb copy is restricted to in-frame clones and leaves out a portion. The sample includes about 69,000 clones, around 80% of them seen just once. Germline assignment: CDR1 MNHEY and CDR2 SMNVEV (reference sequence). Trimming removed 6 bases from V and 0 bases from J, with 3 bases in between. This CDR3 is built from 12 residues. The specimen sequenced was blood. The TCR sequence derives from a person aged 40-50 years with breast cancer. The V gene is TRBV27, the J gene TRBJ1-5, with D uncertain. In DNA, the CDR3 is TGTGCCAGCAGGAATAGCAATCAGCCCCAGCATTTT. It translates to CASRNSNQPQHF.